The entry below describes one TCR beta chain. Its specificity is not known. This entry belongs to a study of OX40 agonist ivuxolimab in advanced cancers. As for the study in general: Dose-escalation patients had hepatocellular carcinoma, melanoma, renal cell or head and neck cancer. Under the entry rules, prior anti-PD-1, anti-PD-L1 or anti-CTLA-4 therapy was allowed, and roughly 41% had some. Study results and limitations: CD8+ T cells were the subset that, on average, had more expanded clones than CD4+.

Assay: immunoSEQ multiplex PCR; the TCRdb copy retains only in-frame clones and omits some. The sample lists roughly 87,000 clones; around 90% were seen once. The material sequenced was CD4+ or CD8+ T cells sorted from blood, taken in a trial of the OX40 agonist ivuxolimab. This clonotype was obtained from an adult with an advanced solid tumor such as melanoma, head and neck, liver or kidney cancer.

This chain's CDR3 is CASSHGQQDQPQHF. The CDR3 region has the DNA TGCGCCAGCAGCCATGGACAGCAAGATCAGCCCCAGCATTTT. The chain carries TRBV4-1 and TRBJ1-5, with D perhaps matching TRBD1 (6 bases). The CDR3 has 14 residues. V was cut by 3 bases and J by 5 bases, with 11 bases left in between. The V gene's germline CDR1 is MGHRA and CDR2 YSYEKL.